This T cell receptor beta chain was profiled in a study of blood T cells in healthy people across ages. For the second PCR, which ran for roughly 6 to 11 cycles, a sample-barcoded 5' primer and a J-beta primer mix were used. TCRdb reprocessed the 5' RACE reads via MiXCR and lists one record per CDR3 protein. The data contain about 1.6 million distinct CDR3 sequences, roughly 32% of them singletons. The table lists this clonotype with a few counts. The length of the CDR3 is 13 residues. Trimming took 6 bases from V and 1 from J, leaving 9 bases between them. Germline-derived CDR1 and CDR2 are MNHNS and SASEGT.

This sequence was found in a woman aged 25 to 39 in good health. The J gene is TRBJ1-1, the V gene TRBV6-1; no firm D call. The sample comprised blood. The CDR3 DNA follows: TGTGCCAGCAGACGTGGAGCGAACACTGAAGCTTTCTTT. Protein sequence: CASRRGANTEAFF.